The present entry profiles one T cell receptor (beta chain) with its context. What it binds is not known. CDR1 is SGHRS and CDR2 is YFSETQ in the germline V gene. The V end lost 2 bases, the J end lost 1 base, and 12 bases lay between the germline ends. The CDR3 is 15 residues long. This sample is drawn from a study of early T cells in non-severe SARS-CoV-2 infection. In the study overall: Sequenced material consisted of bulk RNA (from unsorted whole blood), and chains were unpaired. Study-wide findings and caveats: Using VDJdb, the matching emphasized anti-spike CD8 responses while missing private and CD4 specificities.

The protocol attached unique molecular identifiers to individual cDNA molecules. One entry per CDR3 protein, called by TCRdb with MiXCR from the 5' RACE reads. This table holds about 67,000 distinct CDR3 sequences, 11% found once. The chain uses TRBV5-1 and TRBJ2-5; a weak D match, TRBD2 (6 bases). The receptor was derived from an adult who was a healthcare worker with PCR-confirmed SARS-CoV-2 infection or an uninfected control (not recorded which). The sample was whole blood. CDR3 in DNA: TGCGCCAGCAGCTTCGGAGCGGGCCGCCAAGAGACCCAGTACTTC. It is translated as CASSFGAGRQETQYF.